This T cell receptor beta chain was sequenced for a study of identical twins (dated by TCRdb to the mid-2010s). Broadly, across the study: TCR alpha and beta repertoires from monozygotic twins, unrelated adults of various ages and cord blood were deep-sequenced to test whether fetal clonotypes persist. To rule out contamination, the twin experiments were replicated at different times with different library preparation protocols. General findings and caveats noted by the study authors: Fewer insertions were carried by abundant cord blood beta clonotypes; a weaker similar trend was observed in young adult naive repertoires, while no such trend was observed in memory repertoires. Zero-insertion analyses could be partly confounded by invariant T cells such as MAIT and iNKT, though diverse VJ usage argued against such confounding for most clonotypes. Out-of-frame TCR alpha sharing in monozygotic twins was systematically underestimated by recombination models, whereas sharing between unrelated individuals was in agreement with the recombination models. Because the same donors could not be followed over many years, the conclusions depended on cross-sectional statistical analysis. Excess twin sharing in beta out-of-frame sequences was weaker because fewer shared sequences lowered the signal-to-noise ratio. Compared with coincidental sharing between unrelated individuals, an excess of low generation-probability sequences was observed among out-of-frame TCR alpha sequences shared between twins.

Every donor was a healthy Caucasian. The researchers also sequenced three unrelated adults who were not twins: a male aged 18 to 29, a male aged 50 to 60, and a female aged 50 to 60. Miltenyi CD45RO+ enrichment and human naive T-cell isolation kits were used to isolate memory (CD45RO+) and naive T cells from PBMC. Preparation of the library involved 5' RACE. The sequencer was an Illumina HiSeq 2000. Template switching introduced a universal primer binding site; the final cDNA contained a unique molecular identifier, enabling accurate counting of TCR cDNA molecules. First-strand cDNA for TCR alpha and beta chains was synthesized from specific primers in the conserved constant-segment region. To control for contamination, every cDNA library carried two barcodes: a SMART-Mk sample barcode plus Illumina barcodes. TruSeq adapter sequences, together with Illumina sample barcodes, were added in two successive PCR steps. TCR alpha and beta cDNA libraries were sequenced on the Illumina HiSeq platform with custom primers. The original pipeline was this. Unique molecular identifiers were extracted from raw reads with MiGEC, and CDR3 positions were determined with MiXCR. Recombination models were inferred per individual with the repgenHMM and IGoR tools using an EM algorithm. The analysis of shared clonotypes was done with the tcR package in R, with sharing normalized by the product of cloneset sizes. Out-of-frame nonproductive sequences were analyzed to study raw recombination free of thymic and clonal selection effects. TCRdb trimmed the raw reads at Q25, called clones with MiXCR and kept productive beta chains. Every distinct CDR3 protein forms one entry, paired with its most common genes and DNA. TCRdb's processing, not the study's, gives the V and J calls here. This sample gives approximately 670,000 distinct CDR3 sequences in total; 5.5% to 6.5% of them show up just once. Of the sample, roughly 2% falls within the top ten clones.

This clonotype was picked up a small number of times. Its antigen is still unknown. Base qualities are not at hand, and no much larger clone is one base apart. The sample comprised naive T cells sorted from blood. Per the publication, the cell subset or site label means: cells isolated with a human naive T-cell isolation kit. This clonotype originated in a man in his late teens or twenties in good health.

The CDR3 has the sequence CASSYPPARETQYF. At the DNA level, the sequence is TGTGCCAGCAGTTATCCGCCGGCGAGGGAGACCCAGTACTTC. The chain is assembled from TRBV6-2 or TRBV6-3 and TRBJ2-5, with no confidently assigned D gene. The germline V gene encodes CDR1 MNHEY and CDR2 SVGEGT. Inclusive of the bounding cysteine and phenylalanine, the CDR3 is 14 residues long. Only the CDR3 DNA stays, 42 bases, in frame from base 1. Cut back by 3 bases and 5 bases, the V and J ends lie 13 bases apart.